What follows are 4 T cell receptor beta chains derived from one specimen sequenced in a study of beta chain features in type 1 diabetes. What was sequenced were expressed TCRB transcripts, since all of the isolated RNA had been reverse transcribed. Sequencing used immunoSEQ multiplex PCR; TCRdb keeps in-frame clones, though not all of them. Of about 930,000 clones listed, roughly 17% are singletons. The specimen sequenced was naive CD4+ T cells from blood. Receptor source: a young woman in good health.

V and J are TRBV29-1 and TRBJ2-3; D uncertain. The CDR3 runs 12 residues. The ends were cut back, 3 bases at V and 1 base at J, with 5 bases in the middle. CDR1 and CDR2 from the germline V gene are SQVTM and ANQGSEA. The CDR3 loop is CSVDEGTDTQYF. In DNA form, the CDR3 reads TGCAGCGTTGATGAGGGCACAGATACGCAGTATTTT.

V and J are TRBV6-5 and TRBJ1-1; TRBD1 matches 7 bases. Per the germline V gene, CDR1 is MNHEY and CDR2 is SVGAGI. This CDR3 has 15 residues. Trimming took 4 bases from V and 3 from J; bases not matched to a gene: 8. The CDR3 coding sequence is TGTGCCAGCAGTTCAGAGGGGGCAGGCGACACTGAAGCTTTCTTT. It encodes CASSSEGAGDTEAFF.

The chain employs TRBV6-6 and TRBJ2-5, with D possibly being TRBD2 (5 bases). The J call may be in error: the DNA end matches TRBJ2-7 better. CDR1 and CDR2 from the germline V gene are MNHNY and SVGAGI (reference sequence). The CDR3 spans 13 residues. Here the CDR3 reads CASCERVSYEQYF. The CDR3 region has the DNA TGTGCCAGCTGTGAGAGGGTCTCCTACGAGCAGTACTTC.

The rearrangement joins TRBV5-4 to TRBJ1-3; a possible D gene is TRBD1 (5 bases). The CDR3 is made up of 15 amino acids. Germline loops: CDR1 SGHNT, CDR2 YYREEE (reference sequence). V was cut by 4 bases and J by 4 bases, with 15 bases left in between. The DNA for the CDR3 is TGTGCCAGCAGCCGCGAGGACAAGGTCGGAAACACCATATATTTT. Translation: CASSREDKVGNTIYF.